The clone carrying this T cell receptor (beta chain) was seen more than once but under ten times. The antigen remains undetermined. Germline V gene sequence: CDR1 GTSNPN, CDR2 SVGIG (reference sequence). CDR3 length equals 13 residues. V was clipped by 6 bases and J by 5 bases; unmatched bases: 7. This table comes from immunoSEQ multiplex PCR, and its TCRdb copy is limited to in-frame clones, with some not included. The table shows 160,000 or so clones, with about 91% occurring only once. Time point noted: blood 2 weeks post-SBRT. Treatment described: 15 Gy SBRT to primary tumor, nephrectomy 4 weeks later. The data were obtained in a study of radiation and T cells in renal cell carcinoma. Study outcomes and limitations: Without pretreatment biopsies, baseline tumor clonotype presence was undetermined.

The chain employs TRBV30 and TRBJ1-1; 9 positions agree with TRBD1. The sequencing here drew on blood, taken from a patient whose treatment included radiotherapy and nephrectomy. This receptor was identified in a woman aged 45-60 years with renal cell carcinoma. The CDR3 DNA reads as TGTGCCTGCCTACAGGGGGCGGGTACTGAAGCTTTCTTT. This sequence encodes CACLQGAGTEAFF.